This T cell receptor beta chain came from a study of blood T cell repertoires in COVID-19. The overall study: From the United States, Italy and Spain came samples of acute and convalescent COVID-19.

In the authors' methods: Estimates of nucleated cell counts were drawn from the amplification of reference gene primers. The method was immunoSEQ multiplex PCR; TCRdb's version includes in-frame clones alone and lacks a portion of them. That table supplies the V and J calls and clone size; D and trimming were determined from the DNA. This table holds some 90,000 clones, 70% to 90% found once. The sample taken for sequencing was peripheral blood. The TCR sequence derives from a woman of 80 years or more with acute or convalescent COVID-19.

CDR3 sequence reads: CASSTPLVPSGIYEQYF. The CDR3 DNA follows: TGTGCCAGCAGCACCCCTCTGGTCCCTTCTGGCATCTACGAGCAGTACTTC. This chain joins TRBV21-1 and TRBJ2-7; the table's D call, TRBD1, has no DNA check behind it. TRBV21-1 is a recognized pseudogene. The CDR3 runs to 17 residues.